This T cell receptor beta chain was sequenced in a study of T cell responses to AZD1222 COVID-19 vaccine. The CDR3 is made up of 16 amino acids. V gave up 5 bases and J gave up 3 bases, with 17 bases separating them. Germline V gives CDR1 SGHTA, CDR2 FQGNSA. Assay: immunoSEQ multiplex PCR; the TCRdb copy retains only in-frame clones and omits some. The top ten hold roughly 8.4% of the sample, which has about 120,000 clones, approximately 90% seen once. The sequence was obtained from an adult in good health. Specimen: peripheral blood, collected on day 0 of AZD1222 vaccination. This chain uses TRBV7-2 with TRBJ2-1; D might be TRBD1 (6 bases). CDR3 nucleotides: TGTGCCAGCAGCGGCTCTAGGACAGTCCACTACAATGAGCAGTTCTTC. Encoded protein: CASSGSRTVHYNEQFF.